The T cell receptor (beta chain) described here comes from a study of post-analysis software for immune sequencing data. Whole-study findings and limits: Patients had higher frequencies than controls of roughly 5 TRBV segments, including TRBV5-6, TRBV5-1 and TRBV20-1. Normalized Chao1 diversity was significantly lower in multiple sclerosis patients than in controls.

A word on this clonotype: The antigen remains undetermined.

Incorporated into the TCR beta cDNA libraries were unique molecular identifiers, which served to reduce PCR and sequencing biases. A population of 1 to 10 million T cells gave rise to roughly 0.5 million cDNA molecules. TCRdb reprocessed the PCR reads via MiXCR and lists one record per CDR3 protein. The sample includes more than 500,000 distinct CDR3 sequences, approximately 31% of them seen just once. CDR1 and CDR2 from the germline V gene are ENHRY and SYGVKD. The length of the CDR3 is 14 residues. V lost 11 bases and J lost 3, with 18 bases in between. Sequencing used blood. The source is a girl between 2 and 17 years old with multiple sclerosis. The gene calls are TRBV10-3 and TRBJ2-3, with D perhaps given as TRBD1 or TRBD2 (5 bases each). The CDR3 is CASLPRDGTDTQYF. The CDR3 DNA is TGTGCCTCCCTCCCACGGGACGGTACAGATACGCAGTATTTT.